Listed below are T cell receptor beta chains from one sample, sequenced in a study of vaccination and CD4 T cells after COVID-19. TCRdb called the PCR reads again in MiXCR, with one record for every CDR3 protein. The sample holds under 15,000 distinct CDR3 sequences, 64% seen once. Their antigen targets remain unknown. The sequenced material came from CD4+ T cells from blood, cultured in vitro. These receptors were obtained from a human donor who had recovered from COVID-19. The CDR3 runs from the conserved cysteine through the conserved F or W. The D gene is left open where the match is weak. A clone size is listed for some rows: how often the clone was seen (once, few, many), or a class if it is expanded.

v_call	d_call	j_call	clone_size	cdr3_aa	cdr3_nt
TRBV15	-	TRBJ2-7	-	CATSREKGGYEQYF	TGTGCCACCAGCAGAGAGAAAGGGGGCTACGAGCAGTACTTC
TRBV20-1	-	TRBJ2-2	few	CSAIGETGELFF	TGCAGTGCTATAGGGGAAACCGGGGAGCTGTTTTTT
TRBV20-1	-	TRBJ1-1	-	CSARDGRMYTEAFF	TGCAGTGCTAGAGATGGCAGGATGTACACTGAAGCTTTCTTT
TRBV7-9	-	TRBJ1-4	-	CASSLSEANVIF	TGTGCCAGCAGCTTATCAGAGGCTAACGTGATTTTT
TRBV27	-	TRBJ2-2	-	CASTRGVRGTGELFF	TGTGCCAGCACCAGGGGAGTCCGAGGCACCGGGGAGCTGTTTTTT
TRBV20-1	-	TRBJ1-2	few	CSARELSGGLNYGYTF	TGCAGTGCTAGAGAATTGAGCGGGGGCCTTAACTATGGCTACACCTTC
TRBV6-1	-	TRBJ1-2	-	CASSVSRWSIGYGYTF	TGTGCCAGCAGTGTTTCTAGGTGGAGTATCGGGTATGGCTACACCTTC
TRBV5-8	-	TRBJ2-4	-	CASRGTNIQYF	TGTGCCAGCAGAGGGACTAACATTCAGTACTTC
TRBV27	-	TRBJ2-2	-	CASSLMITAGELFF	TGTGCCAGCAGTTTAATGATCACGGCCGGGGAGCTGTTTTTT
TRBV6-1	-	TRBJ1-1	few	CASTYNTEAFF	TGTGCCAGCACCTATAACACTGAAGCTTTCTTT